The 14 T cell receptor beta chains listed next were all sequenced from one sample in a study of blood T cell repertoires in COVID-19. TCRdb's table, derived via immunoSEQ multiplex PCR, lists solely in-frame clones and lacks some. The data show tens of thousands of clones, with 68% seen just once and about 8.8% held by the top ten. Source material: peripheral blood. These receptors were taken from a woman in her seventies with acute or convalescent COVID-19.

In its sample, this clone was seen once. V usage is TRBV5-1 and J usage is TRBJ1-1; a weak D match, TRBD1 (6 bases). The V gene lost 4 bases and the J gene lost 5 bases, with 18 bases spanning the gap. Germline lookup yields CDR1 SGHRS and CDR2 YFSETQ. The CDR3 consists of 15 residues. The CDR3 DNA sequence: TGCGCCAGCAGCGGGGGACAAACGGTTGGGACTGAAGCTTTCTTT. Its protein is CASSGGQTVGTEAFF.

V is TRBV9 and J is TRBJ2-7; D is perhaps TRBD2 (7 bases). V gave up 3 bases and J gave up 7 bases, with 17 bases separating them. The germline V gene has CDR1 SGDLS and CDR2 YYNGEE. The CDR3 is made up of 14 amino acids. The CDR3 nucleotides read TGTGCCAGCAGCGCTGGGGGGGGCCCGGGAGAGCAGTACTTC. Its protein is CASSAGGGPGEQYF.

This clone was seen a few times. The genes are TRBV3-1 (or the pseudogene TRBV3-2) and TRBJ2-7; 10 bases are shared with TRBD2. The J segment lost 1 base and the V segment lost 1 base, leaving 4 bases of the junction unmatched. The CDR3 is made up of 16 amino acids. Germline V gene lookup returns CDR1 LGHDT and CDR2 YNNKEL (reference sequence). CDR3 nucleotide sequence: TGTGCCAGCAGCCAAGGACTAGCGGGCTTGTCCTACGAGCAGTACTTC. Translation gives CASSQGLAGLSYEQYF.

The V gene is TRBV7-9, the J gene TRBJ2-7; 8 bases line up with TRBD1. V lost 3 bases and J lost 5; bases outside the gene matches: 6. The CDR3 has 14 residues. The germline CDR1 and CDR2 sequences are SEHNR and FQNEAQ (reference sequence). CDR3 loop: CASSFQGASNEQYF. As DNA, the CDR3 is TGTGCCAGCAGCTTTCAGGGGGCTTCTAACGAGCAGTACTTC.

The chain links TRBV19 to TRBJ2-5, with D perhaps matching TRBD2 (5 bases). Looked up from germline, CDR1 is LNHDA and CDR2 is SQIVND (reference sequence). CDR3 size: 13 residues. V was pared by 7 bases and J by 5 bases, with 14 bases between. The CDR3 coding sequence is TGTGCCAGTACTAAGAGGGTGGGGGAGACCCAGTACTTC. This gives the protein CASTKRVGETQYF.

Ten or more counts support this clone. This chain joins TRBV2 and TRBJ2-5; 12 nucleotides align to TRBD2. V was clipped by 1 base and J by 5 bases; unmatched bases: 8. The CDR3 runs to 17 residues. In germline, CDR1 is SNHLY, CDR2 FYNNEI. The CDR3 sequence: CASSEVSSGGVRETQYF. CDR3 DNA sequence: TGTGCCAGCAGTGAAGTGTCTAGCGGGGGGGTTCGGGAGACCCAGTACTTC. Together with reference TRBV2 and TRBJ2-5, the CDR3 gives the full variable domain: EPEVTQTPSHQVTQMGQEVILRCVPISNHLYFYWYRQILGQKVEFLVSFYNNEISEKSEIFDDQFSVERPDGSNFTLKIRSTKLEDSAMYFCASSEVSSGGVRETQYFGPGTRLLVL.

This chain joins TRBV11-2 and TRBJ2-5; D gene ambiguous. Trimming cost V 0 bases and J 5 bases, with 4 bases left between them. The CDR3 covers 12 residues. The V gene's germline CDR1 is SGHAT and CDR2 FQNNGV. Here the CDR3 DNA reads TGTGCCAGCAGCTTAGAGAGGGAGACCCAGTACTTC. Translated: CASSLERETQYF.

This CDR3 is CASNSGTSGQETQYF. CDR3 in DNA: TGCGCCAGCAACAGCGGGACTAGCGGCCAAGAGACCCAGTACTTC. The V gene is TRBV10-2, the J gene TRBJ2-5; 11 positions agree with TRBD2. The germline V gene encodes CDR1 WSHSY and CDR2 SAAADI. The CDR3 runs 15 residues. J was trimmed by 1 base and V by 7 bases; bases with no gene match: 5.

CDR3 residues: CASSQGGGEQYF. CDR3 bases: TGTGCCAGCAGCCAAGGGGGAGGGGAGCAGTACTTC. The chain links TRBV3-1 (or the pseudogene TRBV3-2) to TRBJ2-7, with 7 bases aligning to TRBD2. The CDR3 sequence is 12 residues long. Germline CDR1 is LGHDT and CDR2 is YNNKEL (reference sequence). The ends lost 1 base at V and 7 bases at J; junction bases unmatched: 1.

The rearrangement joins TRBV7-9 to TRBJ2-3; 10 bases agree with TRBD1. The CDR3 is 15 amino acids. The V gene end was trimmed by 1 base and the J gene end by 4 bases; junction bases not matched to a gene: 2. Germline CDR1 reads SEHNR; CDR2 reads FQNEAQ (reference sequence). For the CDR3, the DNA is TGTGCCAGCAGCTTAGGACAGGGGGCCGCAGATACGCAGTATTTT. This encodes CASSLGQGAADTQYF.

The genes are TRBV5-4 and TRBJ1-5; D is uncertain. Germline loops: CDR1 SGHNT, CDR2 YYREEE (reference sequence). Deletions cut 4 bases from V and 2 bases from J, with 19 bases between. The CDR3 runs 17 residues. CDR3 sequence reads: CASSVRSRQTRNQPQHF. CDR3 sequence (DNA): TGTGCCAGCAGCGTTCGTAGTAGACAAACTCGCAATCAGCCCCAGCATTTT.

The chain links TRBV6-5 to TRBJ2-3, with 8 bases that match TRBD1. The germline V gene encodes CDR1 MNHEY and CDR2 SVGAGI. V lost 0 bases, J lost 5 bases, and 7 bases stayed unmatched. The CDR3 runs to 16 residues. CDR3 loop: CASSYSSPGQGDTQYF. The CDR3 DNA reads as TGTGCCAGCAGTTACTCATCACCAGGACAGGGAGATACGCAGTATTTT.

This chain links TRBV5-4 with TRBJ2-7; D may be TRBD2 (5 bases). CDR1 is SGHNT and CDR2 is YYREEE in the germline V gene (reference sequence). The V and J ends lost 2 bases and 6 bases respectively, with 18 bases between them. The CDR3 length is 15 residues. The CDR3: CASSLKMASSFEQYF. CDR3 DNA: TGTGCCAGCAGCTTAAAGATGGCTAGCAGTTTCGAGCAGTACTTC.

The chain combines TRBV4-1 with TRBJ2-5, with 8 bases identical to TRBD1. Germline assignment: CDR1 MGHRA and CDR2 YSYEKL. V gave up 0 bases and J gave up 5 bases; unmatched junction bases: 14. The CDR3 runs to 18 residues. Here the CDR3 reads CASSQEGLGQVFWETQYF. CDR3 DNA sequence: TGCGCCAGCAGCCAAGAGGGCCTGGGACAGGTTTTTTGGGAGACCCAGTACTTC.